These 20 T cell receptor beta chains originate from one sample sequenced in a study of cytomegalovirus exposure and HLA in healthy donors. PCR was performed using 60 Vbeta and 13 Jbeta primers. Sequenced by immunoSEQ multiplex PCR; TCRdb stores in-frame clones only, minus some. This repertoire shows around 180,000 clones, about four fifths found once; its top ten account for about 4.9%. The specimen sequenced was PBMCs. These receptors were taken from a man aged 18-30 years in good health and CMV-seronegative.

The rearrangement links TRBV11-2 to TRBJ2-7; D unresolved. CDR3 size: 14 residues. Germline V gene data show CDR1 as SGHAT and CDR2 as FQNNGV. V was clipped by 5 bases and J by 7 bases, with 18 bases between them. This chain's CDR3 is CASSPPNSRREQYF. As DNA, the CDR3 is TGTGCCAGCAGCCCCCCTAACAGTCGACGGGAGCAGTACTTC.

The gene calls are TRBV28 and TRBJ2-7; 9 bases are shared with TRBD2. From germline, CDR1 is MDHEN and CDR2 SYDVKM. Trimming took 4 bases from V and 3 from J; bases not matched to a gene: 7. There are 15 residues in the CDR3. The CDR3 DNA reads as TGTGCCAGCAGTTCCCCTAGCGGGACTCTCTACGAGCAGTACTTC. Translation: CASSSPSGTLYEQYF.

This chain links TRBV27 with TRBJ2-7; 7 nucleotides align to TRBD2. J lost 5 bases, V lost 2 bases, and 6 bases had no gene match. The germline V gene has CDR1 MNHEY and CDR2 SMNVEV (reference sequence). The CDR3 sequence is 14 residues long. The chain's CDR3 is CASSLRREPHEQYF. CDR3 sequence (DNA): TGTGCCAGCAGTTTAAGGCGGGAGCCTCACGAGCAGTACTTC.

V gene TRBV19 combines with J gene TRBJ2-2; D gene uncertain. Deletions cut 3 bases from V and 2 bases from J, with 7 bases between. The V gene's germline CDR1 is LNHDA and CDR2 SQIVND (reference sequence). The CDR3 sequence is 14 residues long. The CDR3 coding sequence is TGTGCCAGTAGTATTATCCTTAACACCGGGGAGCTGTTTTTT. This gives the protein CASSIILNTGELFF.

In its sample, this clone was seen once. The genes are TRBV4-3 and TRBJ2-7; 7 bases line up with TRBD1. V lost 1 base and J lost 3; bases outside the gene matches: 6. Germline-derived CDR1 and CDR2 are LGHNA and YSLEER. CDR3 length equals 15 residues. This chain's CDR3 is CASSQGWQGDYEQYF. The CDR3 DNA follows: TGCGCCAGCAGCCAAGGGTGGCAGGGGGACTACGAGCAGTACTTC.

This clone was observed a handful of times. The chain's CDR3 is CASSLAGGYGYTF. CDR3 nucleotide sequence: TGTGCCAGCAGCTTAGCAGGGGGCTATGGCTACACCTTC. The chain combines TRBV7-6 with TRBJ1-2; possibly TRBD1 for D (6 bases). This CDR3 has 13 residues. The germline V gene has CDR1 SGHVS and CDR2 FNYEAQ. The V gene lost 0 bases and the J gene lost 4 bases, with 6 bases spanning the gap.

The V and J genes are TRBV6-6 and TRBJ2-5; 9 positions match TRBD1. The DNA end lines up better with TRBJ2-7; the J call may be wrong. Germline V gives CDR1 MNHNY, CDR2 SVGAGI (reference sequence). The CDR3 runs to 14 residues. The CDR3 spells CASSRTGEVYEQYF. The DNA of the CDR3 is TGTGCCAGCAGTCGGACAGGGGAGGTGTACGAGCAGTACTTC.

The rearrangement links TRBV28 to TRBJ1-5, with 9 bases that match TRBD1. The germline V gene encodes CDR1 MDHEN and CDR2 SYDVKM. The CDR3 covers 18 residues. J lost 0 bases, V lost 3 bases, and 9 bases had no gene match. CDR3: CASSLGTGFDYSNQPQHF. CDR3 bases: TGTGCCAGCAGTTTGGGGACAGGGTTCGATTATAGCAATCAGCCCCAGCATTTT.

V is TRBV29-1 and J is TRBJ2-2; no definite D call. The CDR3 runs to 14 residues. Germline-derived CDR1 and CDR2 are SQVTM and ANQGSEA. Trimming left V 5 bases short and J 2 bases short, with 12 bases between. In DNA, the CDR3 is TGCAGCGTTCAACCAGAATTTAACACCGGGGAGCTGTTTTTT. Protein product: CSVQPEFNTGELFF.

The rearrangement joins TRBV27 to TRBJ2-7; D is possibly TRBD1 (5 bases). Trimming took off 8 bases at V and 6 bases at J, with 17 bases between the two ends. CDR1 and CDR2 from the germline V gene are MNHEY and SMNVEV (reference sequence). This CDR3 contains 13 residues. The CDR3 reads CASSSRRDFEQYF. The DNA for the CDR3 is TGTGCCAGCTCATCCCGCAGGGATTTCGAGCAGTACTTC.

The CDR3, as DNA: TGCGCCAGCAGCTTGGGTGTAGGGCAGGGGCTCGGCGAGCAGTACTTC. As protein: CASSLGVGQGLGEQYF. The J gene is TRBJ2-7, the V gene TRBV5-1, with D possibly being TRBD1 (6 bases). Deletions cut 0 bases from V and 6 bases from J, with 19 bases between. Germline CDR1 is SGHRS and CDR2 is YFSETQ. The CDR3 sequence is 16 residues long.

The chain has TRBV5-1 and TRBJ1-5; 8 bases are a match to TRBD1. The germline CDR1 and CDR2 sequences are SGHRS and YFSETQ. The CDR3 consists of 14 residues. Germline trimming cut 4 bases from V and 6 bases from J; bases unmatched to any gene: 6. CDR3 protein: CASSPGQGFQPQHF. The CDR3 region has the DNA TGCGCCAGCAGCCCCGGACAGGGCTTTCAGCCCCAGCATTTT.

The chain uses TRBV9 and TRBJ1-2, with D perhaps TRBD1 (6 bases). The CDR3 has 15 amino acids. Trimming took 0 bases from V and 2 from J, leaving 11 bases between them. The V gene's germline CDR1 is SGDLS and CDR2 YYNGEE. The CDR3 region has the DNA TGTGCCAGCAGCGTAGGGGACATCAAAAACTATGGCTACACCTTC. Encoded protein: CASSVGDIKNYGYTF.

DNA of the CDR3: TGTGCCAGCAGTCAAGAGGTACGGACAGGGGCTCAGACTGAAGCTTTCTTT. Protein sequence: CASSQEVRTGAQTEAFF. The chain couples TRBV2 to TRBJ1-1; 9 bases line up with TRBD1. This CDR3 is 17 amino acids long. Germline lookup yields CDR1 SNHLY and CDR2 FYNNEI. The V segment lost 5 bases and the J segment 5 bases; nucleotides outside the gene matches: 15.

The chain joins TRBV5-1 to TRBJ1-4; 7 bases are shared with TRBD1. This CDR3 region has 15 residues. V shed 2 bases and J 5 bases; nucleotides not matched to a gene: 6. Looked up from germline, CDR1 is SGHRS and CDR2 is YFSETQ. CDR3 nucleotide sequence: TGCGCCAGCAGCTTATTGCCAGGGGGGAATGAAAAACTGTTTTTT. It yields the protein CASSLLPGGNEKLFF.

The chain couples TRBV7-2 to TRBJ2-3; 10 nucleotides match TRBD2. The V segment lost 5 bases and the J segment 6 bases; nucleotides outside the gene matches: 8. This CDR3 has 15 residues. Germline V lookup: CDR1 SGHTA, CDR2 FQGNSA. For the CDR3, the DNA is TGTGCCAGCAGCCCCCGACTAGCGGGCTCCGATACGCAGTATTTT. Protein product: CASSPRLAGSDTQYF.

The chain combines TRBV13 with TRBJ2-6; D is undetermined. This CDR3 has 18 residues. V lost 0 bases and J 0 bases, leaving 12 bases between the germline ends. Germline V gene data show CDR1 as PRHDT and CDR2 as FYEKMQ (reference sequence). The CDR3 loop is CASSLGHRRNSGANVLTF. The DNA of the CDR3 is TGTGCCAGCAGCTTAGGCCATCGCAGGAACTCTGGGGCCAACGTCCTGACTTTC.

This chain links TRBV13 with TRBJ2-1, with 8 positions matching TRBD1. J was trimmed by 6 bases and V by 6 bases; bases with no gene match: 7. The CDR3 contains 14 residues. Germline V gene sequence: CDR1 PRHDT, CDR2 FYEKMQ (reference sequence). The CDR3 nucleotides read TGTGCCAGCAGAAAAGCAGGGGGCCGCAATGAGCAGTTCTTC. Its translation is CASRKAGGRNEQFF.

Turning to this clone: An end of the junction differs from the germline gene, which may be a read error. This chain connects TRBV29-1 to TRBJ2-5; TRBD1 is a possible D gene (5 bases). The germline V gene encodes CDR1 SQVTM and CDR2 ANQGSEA. The CDR3 covers 14 residues. CDR3 loop: CSVEGSRAGETQYF. CDR3 nucleotides: TGCAGCGTCGAAGGGTCCAGGGCTGGAGAGACCCAGTACTTC.

The V gene is TRBV5-1, the J gene TRBJ2-1; 8 bases are shared with TRBD1. J lost 1 base, V lost 4 bases, and 4 bases had no gene match. The CDR3 is 15 residues long. Germline V CDR1 and CDR2: SGHRS, YFSETQ. Here the CDR3 DNA reads TGCGCCAGCAGCACGACAGGGGAGTCCTACAATGAGCAGTTCTTC. Its protein is CASSTTGESYNEQFF. The whole variable domain, filled in from reference TRBV5-1 and TRBJ2-1, reads KAGVTQTPRYLIKTRGQQVTLSCSPISGHRSVSWYQQTPGQGLQFLFEYFSETQRNKGNFPGRFSGRQFSNSRSEMNVSTLELGDSALYLCASSTTGESYNEQFFGPGTRLTVL.